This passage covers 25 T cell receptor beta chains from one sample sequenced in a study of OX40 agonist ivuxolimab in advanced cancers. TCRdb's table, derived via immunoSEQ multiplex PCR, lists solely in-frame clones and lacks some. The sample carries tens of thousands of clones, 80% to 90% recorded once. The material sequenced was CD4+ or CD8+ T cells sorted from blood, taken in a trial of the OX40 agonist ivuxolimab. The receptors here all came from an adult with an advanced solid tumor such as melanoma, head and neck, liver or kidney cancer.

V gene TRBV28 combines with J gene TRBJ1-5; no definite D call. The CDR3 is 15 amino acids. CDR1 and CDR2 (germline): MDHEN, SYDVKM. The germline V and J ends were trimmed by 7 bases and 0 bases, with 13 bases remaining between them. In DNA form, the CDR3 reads TGTGCCAGCATTTATGGGGATTATAGCAATCAGCCCCAGCATTTT. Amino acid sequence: CASIYGDYSNQPQHF.

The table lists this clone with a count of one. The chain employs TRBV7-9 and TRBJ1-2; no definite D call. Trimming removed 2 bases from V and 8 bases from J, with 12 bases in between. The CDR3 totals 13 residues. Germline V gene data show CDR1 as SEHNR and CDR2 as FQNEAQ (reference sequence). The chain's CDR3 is CASSLTPGRGYTF. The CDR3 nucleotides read TGTGCCAGCAGCTTAACCCCGGGTCGGGGCTACACCTTC.

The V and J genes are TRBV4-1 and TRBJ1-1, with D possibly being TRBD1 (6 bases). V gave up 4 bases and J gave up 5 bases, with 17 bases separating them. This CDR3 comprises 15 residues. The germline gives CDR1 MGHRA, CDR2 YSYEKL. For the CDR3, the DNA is TGCGCCAGCAGCCCGACAGGCAGAAGGGGTACTGAAGCTTTCTTT. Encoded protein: CASSPTGRRGTEAFF.

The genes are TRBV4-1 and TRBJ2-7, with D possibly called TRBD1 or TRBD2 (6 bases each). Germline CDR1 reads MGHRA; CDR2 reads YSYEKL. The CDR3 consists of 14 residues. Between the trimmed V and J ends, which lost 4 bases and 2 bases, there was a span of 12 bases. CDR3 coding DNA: TGCGCCAGCAGCCCGACTAGGGGGGCCTACGAGCAGTACTTC. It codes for CASSPTRGAYEQYF.

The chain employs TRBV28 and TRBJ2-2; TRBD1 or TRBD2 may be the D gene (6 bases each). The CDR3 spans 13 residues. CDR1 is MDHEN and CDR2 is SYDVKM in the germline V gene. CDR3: CAGGRTNTGELFF. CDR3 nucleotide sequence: TGTGCAGGGGGGCGGACGAACACCGGGGAGCTGTTTTTT.

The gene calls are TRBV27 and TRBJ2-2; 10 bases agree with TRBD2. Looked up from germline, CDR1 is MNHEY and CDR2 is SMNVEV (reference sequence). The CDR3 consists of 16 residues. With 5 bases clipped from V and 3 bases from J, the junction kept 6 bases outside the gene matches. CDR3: CASSKPGLADTGELFF. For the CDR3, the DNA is TGTGCCAGCAGTAAGCCAGGACTAGCGGACACCGGGGAGCTGTTTTTT.

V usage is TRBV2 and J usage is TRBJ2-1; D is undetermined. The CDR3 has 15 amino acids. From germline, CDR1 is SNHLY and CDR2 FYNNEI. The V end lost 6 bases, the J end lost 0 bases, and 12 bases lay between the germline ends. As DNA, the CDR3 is TGTGCCAGCAGCTTCCTGTTGGGCTCCTACAATGAGCAGTTCTTC. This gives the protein CASSFLLGSYNEQFF. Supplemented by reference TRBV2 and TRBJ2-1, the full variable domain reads EPEVTQTPSHQVTQMGQEVILRCVPISNHLYFYWYRQILGQKVEFLVSFYNNEISEKSEIFDDQFSVERPDGSNFTLKIRSTKLEDSAMYFCASSFLLGSYNEQFFGPGTRLTVL.

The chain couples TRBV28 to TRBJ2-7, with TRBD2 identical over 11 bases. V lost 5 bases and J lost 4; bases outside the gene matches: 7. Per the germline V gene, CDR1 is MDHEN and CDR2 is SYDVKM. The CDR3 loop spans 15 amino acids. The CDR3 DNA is TGTGCCAGCAGTAGTAGCGGGAGGGCCAGGTACGAGCAGTACTTC. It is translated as CASSSSGRARYEQYF. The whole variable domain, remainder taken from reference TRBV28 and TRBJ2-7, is DVKVTQSSRYLVKRTGEKVFLECVQDMDHENMFWYRQDPGLGLRLIYFSYDVKMKEKGDIPEGYSVSREKKERFSLILESASTNQTSMYLCASSSSGRARYEQYFGPGTRLTVT.

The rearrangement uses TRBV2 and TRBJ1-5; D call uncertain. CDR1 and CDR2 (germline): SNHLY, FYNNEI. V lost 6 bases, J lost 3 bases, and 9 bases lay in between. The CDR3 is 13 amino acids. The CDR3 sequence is CASRTRDNQPQHF. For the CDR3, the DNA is TGTGCCAGCAGAACCCGGGACAATCAGCCCCAGCATTTT.

CDR3 sequence: CASSLGVGETQYF. The DNA for the CDR3 is TGTGCCAGCAGCTTAGGGGTTGGGGAGACCCAGTACTTC. V is TRBV7-2 and J is TRBJ2-5; D is uncertain. Trimming removed 1 base at V and 5 bases at J, with 8 bases between. This CDR3 is built from 13 residues. Germline V gene sequence: CDR1 SGHTA, CDR2 FQGNSA.

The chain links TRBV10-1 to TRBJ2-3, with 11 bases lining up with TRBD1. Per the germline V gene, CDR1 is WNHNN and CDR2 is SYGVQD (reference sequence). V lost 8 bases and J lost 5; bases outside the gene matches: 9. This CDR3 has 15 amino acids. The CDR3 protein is CASQAGTGGRDTQYF. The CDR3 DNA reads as TGCGCCAGCCAGGCGGGGACAGGGGGGAGAGATACGCAGTATTTT.

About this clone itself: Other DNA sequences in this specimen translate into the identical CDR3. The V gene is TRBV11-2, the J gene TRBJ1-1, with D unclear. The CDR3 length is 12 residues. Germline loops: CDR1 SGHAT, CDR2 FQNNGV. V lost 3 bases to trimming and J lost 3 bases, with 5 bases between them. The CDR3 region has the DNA TGTGCCAGCAGCTTCCGAGACACTGAAGCTTTCTTT. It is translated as CASSFRDTEAFF.

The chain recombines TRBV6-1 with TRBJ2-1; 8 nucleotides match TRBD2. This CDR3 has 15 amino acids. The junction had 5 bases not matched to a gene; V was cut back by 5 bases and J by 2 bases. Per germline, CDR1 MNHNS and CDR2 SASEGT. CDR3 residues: CASSLGGAAYNEQFF. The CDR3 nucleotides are TGTGCCAGCAGTCTCGGGGGGGCTGCCTACAATGAGCAGTTCTTC.

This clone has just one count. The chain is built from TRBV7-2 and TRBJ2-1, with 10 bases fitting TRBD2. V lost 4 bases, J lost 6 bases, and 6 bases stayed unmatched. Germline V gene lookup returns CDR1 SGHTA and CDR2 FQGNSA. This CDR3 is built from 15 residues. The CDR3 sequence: CASSSPGLASNEQFF. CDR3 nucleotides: TGTGCCAGCAGCTCCCCGGGACTAGCGAGCAATGAGCAGTTCTTC. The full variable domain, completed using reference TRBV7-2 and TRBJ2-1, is GAGVSQSPSNKVTEKGKDVELRCDPISGHTALYWYRQSLGQGLEFLIYFQGNSAPDKSGLPSDRFSAERTGGSVSTLTIQRTQQEDSAVYLCASSSPGLASNEQFFGPGTRLTVL.

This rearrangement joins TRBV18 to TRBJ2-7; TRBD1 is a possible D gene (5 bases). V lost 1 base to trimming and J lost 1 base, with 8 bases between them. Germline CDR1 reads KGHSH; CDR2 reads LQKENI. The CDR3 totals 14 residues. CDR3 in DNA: TGTGCCAGCTCACCACTGACAGTATCCTACGAGCAGTACTTC. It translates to CASSPLTVSYEQYF.

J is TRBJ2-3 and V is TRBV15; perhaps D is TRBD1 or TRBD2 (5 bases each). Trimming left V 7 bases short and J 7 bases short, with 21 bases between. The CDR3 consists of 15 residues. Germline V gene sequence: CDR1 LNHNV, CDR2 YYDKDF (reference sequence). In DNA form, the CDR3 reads TGTGCCACCACTTCACCCCGGGACCCCTCTAATACGCAGTATTTT. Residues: CATTSPRDPSNTQYF.

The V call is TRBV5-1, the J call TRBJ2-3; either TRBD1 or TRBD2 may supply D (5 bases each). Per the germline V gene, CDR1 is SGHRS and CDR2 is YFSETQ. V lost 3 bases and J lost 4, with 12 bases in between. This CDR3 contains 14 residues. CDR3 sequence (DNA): TGCGCCAGCAGCTCGCACCGGGACGCAGATACGCAGTATTTT. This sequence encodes CASSSHRDADTQYF.

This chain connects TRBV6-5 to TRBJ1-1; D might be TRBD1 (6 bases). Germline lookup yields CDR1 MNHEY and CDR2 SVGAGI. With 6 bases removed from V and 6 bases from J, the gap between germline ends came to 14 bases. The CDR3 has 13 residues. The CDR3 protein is CASRTQGPPEAFF. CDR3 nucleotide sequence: TGTGCCAGCAGGACACAGGGACCCCCTGAAGCTTTCTTT.

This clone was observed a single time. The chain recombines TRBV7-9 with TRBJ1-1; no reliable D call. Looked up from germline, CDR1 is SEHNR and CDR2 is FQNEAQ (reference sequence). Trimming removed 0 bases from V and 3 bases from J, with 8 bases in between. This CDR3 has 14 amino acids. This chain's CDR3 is CASSLAHGDTEAFF. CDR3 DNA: TGTGCCAGCAGCTTAGCACACGGGGACACTGAAGCTTTCTTT.

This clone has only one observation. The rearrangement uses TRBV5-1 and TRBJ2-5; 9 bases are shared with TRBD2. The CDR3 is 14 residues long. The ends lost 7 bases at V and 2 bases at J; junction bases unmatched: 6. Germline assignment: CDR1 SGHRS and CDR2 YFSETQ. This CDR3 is CASVLTSGQETQYF. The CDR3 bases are TGCGCCAGCGTATTGACTAGCGGACAAGAGACCCAGTACTTC. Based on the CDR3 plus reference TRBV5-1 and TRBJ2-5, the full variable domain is KAGVTQTPRYLIKTRGQQVTLSCSPISGHRSVSWYQQTPGQGLQFLFEYFSETQRNKGNFPGRFSGRQFSNSRSEMNVSTLELGDSALYLCASVLTSGQETQYFGPGTRLLVL.

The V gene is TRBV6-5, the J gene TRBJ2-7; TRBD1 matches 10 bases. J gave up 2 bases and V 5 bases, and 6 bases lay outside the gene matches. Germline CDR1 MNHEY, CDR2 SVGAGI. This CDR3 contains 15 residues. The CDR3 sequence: CASSRDRGDTYEQYV. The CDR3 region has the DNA TGTGCCAGCAGTCGGGACAGGGGAGACACCTACGAGCAGTACGTC.

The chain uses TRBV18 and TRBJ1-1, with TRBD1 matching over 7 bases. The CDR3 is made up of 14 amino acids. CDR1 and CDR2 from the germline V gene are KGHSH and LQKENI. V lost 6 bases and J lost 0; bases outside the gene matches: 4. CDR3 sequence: CASSQGDLNTEAFF. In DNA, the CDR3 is TGTGCCAGCTCCCAGGGGGACCTGAACACTGAAGCTTTCTTT.

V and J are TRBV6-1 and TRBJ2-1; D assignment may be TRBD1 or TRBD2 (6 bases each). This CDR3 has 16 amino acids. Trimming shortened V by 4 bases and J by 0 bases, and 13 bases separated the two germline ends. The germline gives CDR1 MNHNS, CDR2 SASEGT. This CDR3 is CASSGRGPSSYNEQFF. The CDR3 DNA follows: TGTGCCAGCAGTGGCCGGGGGCCGAGCTCCTACAATGAGCAGTTCTTC.

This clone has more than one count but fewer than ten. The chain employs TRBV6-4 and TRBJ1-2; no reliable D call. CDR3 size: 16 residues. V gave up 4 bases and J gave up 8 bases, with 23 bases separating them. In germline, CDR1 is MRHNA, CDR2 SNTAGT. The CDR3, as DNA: TGTGCCAGCAGTGCTCAGTTTTTCGGTGACTTGGGCGGCTACACCTTC. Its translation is CASSAQFFGDLGGYTF.

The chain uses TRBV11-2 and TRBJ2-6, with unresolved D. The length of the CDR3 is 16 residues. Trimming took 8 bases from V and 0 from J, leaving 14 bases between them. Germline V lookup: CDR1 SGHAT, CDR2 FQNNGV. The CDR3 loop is CASYGLKSSGANVLTF. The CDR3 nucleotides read TGTGCCAGCTACGGTCTTAAGAGCTCTGGGGCCAACGTCCTGACTTTC.